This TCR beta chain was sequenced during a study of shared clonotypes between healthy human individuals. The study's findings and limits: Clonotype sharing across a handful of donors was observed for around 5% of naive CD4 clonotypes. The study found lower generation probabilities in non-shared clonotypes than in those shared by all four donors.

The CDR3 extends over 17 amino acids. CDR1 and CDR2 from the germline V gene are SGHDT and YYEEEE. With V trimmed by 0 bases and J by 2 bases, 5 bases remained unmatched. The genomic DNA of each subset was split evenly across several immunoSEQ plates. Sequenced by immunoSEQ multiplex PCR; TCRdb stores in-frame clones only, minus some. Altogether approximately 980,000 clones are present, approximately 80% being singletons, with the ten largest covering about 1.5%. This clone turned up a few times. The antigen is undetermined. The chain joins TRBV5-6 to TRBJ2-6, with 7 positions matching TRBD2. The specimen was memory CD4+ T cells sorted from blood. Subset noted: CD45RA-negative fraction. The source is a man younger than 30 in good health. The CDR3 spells CASSLAPGRAGANVLTF. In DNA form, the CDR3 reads TGTGCCAGCAGCTTGGCCCCAGGGAGGGCTGGGGCCAACGTCCTGACTTTC.